The rows below give T cell receptor beta chains drawn from one sample of a study of T cell responses to AZD1222 COVID-19 vaccine. TCRdb's copy holds only in-frame clones and misses some; the assay was immunoSEQ multiplex PCR. The table records fewer than 110,000 clones, about nine tenths of them present only once. The input for sequencing was peripheral blood, taken 28 days after the second AZD1222 dose. Source of these receptors: an adult who received the AZD1222 COVID-19 vaccine. The CDR3 runs from the conserved cysteine through the conserved F or W. The order of the fields is D gene, J gene, clone size, V gene, CDR3 protein, CDR3 DNA. D genes are given only for firm matches. Only some rows state a clone size, as once, few, many or a class for expanded clones.

NA TRBJ2-7 NA TRBV30 CAWSTSYEQYF TGTGCCTGGAGCACCTCCTACGAGCAGTACTTC
TRBD1 TRBJ2-1 many TRBV4-3 CASSQEGTGGYNEQFF TGCGCCAGCAGCCAAGAGGGGACAGGGGGTTACAATGAGCAGTTCTTC
NA TRBJ2-1 NA TRBV6-5 CASRDKSGSYNEQFF TGTGCCAGCAGGGACAAGTCGGGCTCCTACAATGAGCAGTTCTTC
TRBD1 TRBJ1-2 NA TRBV13 CASSETGIYSGGGYTF TGTGCCAGCAGCGAGACAGGGATATATTCGGGTGGTGGCTACACCTTC
NA TRBJ1-6 NA TRBV5-5 CASSFLGYNSPLHF TGTGCCAGCAGCTTTTTAGGGTATAATTCACCCCTCCACTTT
TRBD2 TRBJ2-3 NA TRBV11-2 CASRGLAGDTQYF TGTGCCAGCAGGGGACTAGCGGGAGATACGCAGTATTTT
NA TRBJ2-3 NA TRBV6-2/TRBV6-3 CASSYRQGGVADTQYF TGTGCCAGCAGTTACCGGCAGGGTGGGGTGGCAGATACGCAGTATTTT
NA TRBJ2-1 NA TRBV30 CAWNRPDNEQFF TGTGCCTGGAATCGCCCAGACAATGAGCAGTTCTTC
NA TRBJ1-4 NA TRBV7-9 CASSTGLTNEKLFF TGTGCCAGCAGCACGGGACTGACTAATGAAAAACTGTTTTTT
NA TRBJ2-2 NA TRBV6-1 CASSERGPDTGELFF TGTGCCAGCAGTGAACGGGGGCCTGACACCGGGGAGCTGTTTTTT
TRBD2 TRBJ2-1 NA TRBV2 CASSSSGGSDEQFF TGTGCCAGCAGCTCTAGCGGGGGTAGCGATGAGCAGTTCTTC
NA TRBJ1-2 NA TRBV30 CAWSVRGAWESSSYTF TGTGCCTGGAGTGTTCGGGGGGCCTGGGAGTCGAGTAGCTACACCTTC
NA TRBJ1-2 NA TRBV9 CASSGVGYTF TGTGCCAGCAGCGGTGTGGGCTACACCTTC
NA TRBJ2-7 NA TRBV6-1 CASTPGGYYEQYF TGTGCCAGCACCCCCGGGGGATACTACGAGCAGTACTTC
TRBD2 TRBJ2-5 NA TRBV5-1 CASSWTSPGQETQYF TGCGCCAGCAGCTGGACTAGCCCGGGGCAAGAGACCCAGTACTTC
TRBD1 TRBJ1-1 NA TRBV6-6 CASILTGGTEAFF TGTGCCAGCATCCTGACAGGGGGCACTGAAGCTTTCTTT